Listed below are T cell receptor beta chains from one sample, sequenced in a study of blood T cell repertoires in COVID-19. Repertoires were generated with immunoSEQ multiplex PCR, while TCRdb's copy carries only in-frame clones and drops some. In the table there are about 200,000 clones, over 75% of which are singletons. The sequenced sample was peripheral blood. These receptor sequences come from a woman aged 35 to 49 with acute or convalescent COVID-19. Each CDR3 is given with its conserved first and last residue. D genes are given only for firm matches. Part of the rows lack a size; the others show once, few, many or a class for expanded clones.

J: TRBJ1-1; V: TRBV10-1; size: NA; length: 14; D: NA; CDR3: CASSHGGDRTEAFF; DNA: TGCGCCAGCAGCCACGGGGGGGATCGGACTGAAGCTTTCTTT
J: TRBJ1-4; V: TRBV15; size: NA; length: 14; D: NA; CDR3: CATSNRAGDEKLFF; DNA: TGTGCCACCAGTAACAGAGCAGGGGATGAAAAACTGTTTTTT
J: TRBJ2-5; V: TRBV30; size: NA; length: 14; D: NA; CDR3: CAWSAGPATETQYF; DNA: TGTGCCTGGAGTGCAGGGCCCGCCACGGAGACCCAGTACTTC
J: TRBJ1-1; V: TRBV3-1/TRBV3-2; size: NA; length: 12; D: NA; CDR3: CASSHRGTEAFF; DNA: TGTGCCAGCAGCCACAGGGGCACTGAAGCTTTCTTT
J: TRBJ1-4; V: TRBV5-8; size: NA; length: 16; D: TRBD1; CDR3: CASSLAGLGQSEKLFF; DNA: TGTGCCAGCAGCTTGGCCGGCTTGGGACAGTCCGAAAAACTGTTTTTT
J: TRBJ1-1; V: TRBV7-3; size: NA; length: 16; D: TRBD1; CDR3: CASSPGGTGHNTEAFF; DNA: TGTGCCAGCAGCCCAGGGGGGACAGGACACAACACTGAAGCTTTCTTT
J: TRBJ1-3; V: TRBV5-1; size: NA; length: 16; D: TRBD1; CDR3: CASSLDRGKPGNTIYF; DNA: TGCGCCAGCAGCTTGGACAGGGGGAAACCTGGAAACACCATATATTTT
J: TRBJ2-1; V: TRBV19; size: NA; length: 15; D: NA; CDR3: CASRASGRPNNEQFF; DNA: TGTGCCAGTAGGGCAAGCGGGCGGCCCAACAATGAGCAGTTCTTC
J: TRBJ2-1; V: TRBV4-1; size: NA; length: 14; D: NA; CDR3: CASSQEPANNEQFF; DNA: TGCGCCAGCAGCCAAGAACCAGCGAACAATGAGCAGTTCTTC
J: TRBJ1-2; V: TRBV7-8; size: NA; length: 14; D: TRBD1; CDR3: CASSQQTGGRGYTF; DNA: TGTGCCAGCAGCCAACAAACAGGGGGGAGAGGCTACACCTTC
J: TRBJ2-3; V: TRBV6-6; size: NA; length: 15; D: NA; CDR3: CASSEYVQATDTQYF; DNA: TGTGCCAGCAGCGAATACGTCCAAGCCACAGATACGCAGTATTTT
J: TRBJ2-3; V: TRBV6-6; size: NA; length: 15; D: NA; CDR3: CASSYGGIFTDTQYF; DNA: TGTGCCAGCAGTTATGGGGGGATCTTCACAGATACGCAGTATTTT
J: TRBJ2-5; V: TRBV7-8; size: NA; length: 15; D: TRBD1; CDR3: CASSSPPGTEETQYF; DNA: TGTGCCAGCAGCTCGCCCCCCGGGACAGAAGAGACCCAGTACTTC
J: TRBJ1-6; V: TRBV18; size: NA; length: 12; D: NA; CDR3: CASSPGNSPLHF; DNA: TGTGCCAGCTCACCCGGTAATTCACCCCTCCACTTT
J: TRBJ1-6; V: TRBV30; size: NA; length: 15; D: TRBD1; CDR3: CAWSSGTGGYSPLHF; DNA: TGTGCCTGGAGCTCCGGGACAGGGGGATATTCACCCCTCCACTTT
J: TRBJ1-2; V: TRBV9; size: once; length: 15; D: NA; CDR3: CASSHPRGTNYGYTF; DNA: TGTGCCAGCAGCCACCCCCGGGGGACTAACTATGGCTACACCTTC
J: TRBJ1-1; V: TRBV10-3; size: NA; length: 13; D: NA; CDR3: CATKGGGTTEAFF; DNA: TGTGCCACCAAGGGAGGGGGGACGACTGAAGCTTTCTTT
J: TRBJ1-5; V: TRBV7-8; size: NA; length: 15; D: NA; CDR3: CASSGTGTRNQPQHF; DNA: TGTGCCAGCAGCGGCACCGGGACAAGGAATCAGCCCCAGCATTTT
J: TRBJ2-2; V: TRBV4-1; size: NA; length: 14; D: NA; CDR3: CASSSLERTGELFF; DNA: TGCGCCAGCAGCTCGCTGGAGAGGACCGGGGAGCTGTTTTTT
J: TRBJ2-5; V: TRBV5-1; size: NA; length: 14; D: TRBD1; CDR3: CASSPGTAQETQYF; DNA: TGCGCCAGCAGCCCGGGGACAGCACAAGAGACCCAGTACTTC
J: TRBJ2-1; V: TRBV5-1; size: once; length: 19; D: TRBD2; CDR3: CASSPRTSGGDSSYNEQFF; DNA: TGCGCCAGCAGCCCAAGGACTAGCGGGGGAGATAGCTCCTACAATGAGCAGTTCTTC
J: TRBJ2-5; V: TRBV11-2; size: once; length: 15; D: TRBD1; CDR3: CASSSPTGLLETQYF; DNA: TGTGCCAGCAGCTCCCCGACAGGGCTGTTAGAGACCCAGTACTTC
J: TRBJ1-2; V: TRBV18; size: NA; length: 14; D: NA; CDR3: CASSSSGERHGYTF; DNA: TGTGCCAGCTCATCCTCGGGGGAAAGACATGGCTACACCTTC
J: TRBJ2-1; V: TRBV6-6; size: NA; length: 14; D: NA; CDR3: CASYSSGQRTEQFF; DNA: TGTGCCAGCTATTCGTCGGGACAACGGACCGAGCAGTTCTTC
J: TRBJ2-3; V: TRBV24-1; size: NA; length: 15; D: NA; CDR3: CATSDTRPSTDTQYF; DNA: TGTGCCACCAGTGACACGCGCCCTAGCACAGATACGCAGTATTTT
J: TRBJ1-5; V: TRBV19; size: NA; length: 17; D: TRBD1; CDR3: CASSIAGTGYWNQPQHF; DNA: TGTGCCAGTAGTATAGCGGGGACAGGGTACTGGAATCAGCCCCAGCATTTT
J: TRBJ2-1; V: TRBV5-4; size: NA; length: 16; D: TRBD1; CDR3: CASSSGTGNSYNEQFF; DNA: TGTGCCAGCAGCTCCGGGACAGGGAACTCCTACAATGAGCAGTTCTTC
J: TRBJ1-1; V: TRBV27; size: NA; length: 16; D: TRBD1; CDR3: CASSLLYRGRIPEAFF; DNA: TGTGCCAGCAGTTTATTATACAGGGGGCGGATTCCTGAAGCTTTCTTT
J: TRBJ1-3; V: TRBV7-2; size: few; length: 14; D: NA; CDR3: CASSSGQTGNTIYF; DNA: TGTGCCAGCAGCTCTGGACAGACTGGAAACACCATATATTTT
J: TRBJ1-1; V: TRBV28; size: NA; length: 13; D: TRBD1; CDR3: CASASGQGREAFF; DNA: TGTGCCAGCGCGTCGGGACAGGGACGAGAAGCTTTCTTT
J: TRBJ1-5; V: TRBV2; size: NA; length: 13; D: NA; CDR3: CASKGQVNQPQHF; DNA: TGTGCCAGCAAGGGGCAGGTCAATCAGCCCCAGCATTTT
J: TRBJ1-2; V: TRBV3-1/TRBV3-2; size: NA; length: 14; D: NA; CDR3: CASSQERGNYGYTF; DNA: TGTGCCAGCAGCCAAGAGAGGGGGAACTATGGCTACACCTTC
J: TRBJ1-2; V: TRBV9; size: NA; length: 12; D: NA; CDR3: CASSPSRGGYTF; DNA: TGTGCCAGCAGCCCCTCCAGAGGTGGCTACACCTTC
J: TRBJ1-1; V: TRBV29-1; size: NA; length: 11; D: TRBD1; CDR3: CSVDRDFEAFF; DNA: TGCAGCGTAGACAGGGACTTTGAAGCTTTCTTT
J: TRBJ2-1; V: TRBV14; size: NA; length: 13; D: NA; CDR3: CASSQGRNNEQFF; DNA: TGTGCCAGCAGCCAGGGGCGGAACAATGAGCAGTTCTTC
J: TRBJ1-4; V: TRBV9; size: NA; length: 13; D: NA; CDR3: CASSRGGVEKLFF; DNA: TGTGCCAGCAGCCGAGGTGGTGTCGAAAAACTGTTTTTT
J: TRBJ2-1; V: TRBV5-5; size: once; length: 16; D: TRBD2; CDR3: CASSLVGGGAAKEQFF; DNA: TGTGCCAGCAGCTTGGTAGGCGGGGGGGCCGCTAAAGAGCAGTTCTTC
J: TRBJ1-4; V: TRBV5-1; size: NA; length: 18; D: TRBD1; CDR3: CASSPGWGQGAFNEKLFF; DNA: TGCGCCAGCAGCCCTGGTTGGGGACAGGGGGCCTTTAATGAAAAACTGTTTTTT
J: TRBJ2-3; V: TRBV5-1; size: NA; length: 20; D: TRBD1; CDR3: CASSSNENYLWDSSTDTQYF; DNA: TGCGCCAGCAGCTCAAACGAAAATTACCTATGGGACAGCAGCACAGATACGCAGTATTTT
J: TRBJ2-1; V: TRBV6-5; size: once; length: 14; D: TRBD1; CDR3: CASSYQGAYNEQFF; DNA: TGTGCCAGCAGTTATCAGGGGGCCTACAATGAGCAGTTCTTC
J: TRBJ2-2; V: TRBV11-3; size: NA; length: 17; D: TRBD2; CDR3: CASSSPSERGGTGELFF; DNA: TGTGCCAGCAGCTCACCCTCGGAGCGGGGGGGCACCGGGGAGCTGTTTTTT